The T cell receptor beta chain described here comes from a study of cytomegalovirus exposure and HLA in healthy donors. Study observations and caveats: In a later analysis, HLA-associated beta chains showed higher expansion and lower generation probabilities than comparable chains. Accounts indicate the classifier identified cytomegalovirus status with strong specificity and sensitivity. The authors judged a highly shared variant cluster likely a sequencing artifact. Rare TCR sequences dominated, though some public TCRs recurred in many donors.

Notes on this clone: The antigen is not known.

Primers for the PCR totalled 60 Vbeta and 13 Jbeta. Sequencing was performed with immunoSEQ multiplex PCR; in TCRdb, only in-frame clones are kept and a portion is missing. The table shows some 100,000 clones, with 76% occurring only once. This sequence originates from a woman aged 40 to 55 in good health and CMV-seropositive. The sequenced material came from PBMCs.

The chain's CDR3 is CASSPGRGQPQHF. The CDR3 DNA reads TGTGCCAGCAGTCCGGGCCGGGGTCAGCCCCAGCATTTT. V and J are TRBV27 and TRBJ1-5; the D is unclear. Germline CDR1 MNHEY, CDR2 SMNVEV (reference sequence). V was pared by 5 bases and J by 6 bases, with 11 bases between. CDR3 length equals 13 residues.